This record covers a single TCR beta chain. In the original processing: Estimation of nucleated cell counts relied on the amplification of reference gene primers. The repertoire was sequenced with immunoSEQ multiplex PCR; TCRdb's copy has only in-frame clones and lacks some. V and J calls and clone size are those listed in that table; D and trimming were worked out from the DNA. The sample consists of about 130,000 clones, about 86% of them appearing once. This sample was included in a study of blood T cell repertoires in COVID-19. Study in general: The cDNA or gDNA used as material had been derived from T cells, B-cell-depleted T cells, or PBMCs.

The CDR3 is 14 residues long. In germline, CDR1 is SGHAT, CDR2 FQNNGV. Trimming pared 4 bases from V and 3 bases from J, leaving 12 bases between. This clonotype was obtained from a woman aged 50 to 60 with acute or convalescent COVID-19. The specimen was peripheral blood. The rearrangement links TRBV11-2 to TRBJ1-2; TRBD1 is a possible D gene (6 bases). This CDR3 reads CASSSFRGDYGYTF. CDR3 coding DNA: TGTGCCAGCAGCTCCTTCAGGGGAGACTATGGCTACACCTTC.